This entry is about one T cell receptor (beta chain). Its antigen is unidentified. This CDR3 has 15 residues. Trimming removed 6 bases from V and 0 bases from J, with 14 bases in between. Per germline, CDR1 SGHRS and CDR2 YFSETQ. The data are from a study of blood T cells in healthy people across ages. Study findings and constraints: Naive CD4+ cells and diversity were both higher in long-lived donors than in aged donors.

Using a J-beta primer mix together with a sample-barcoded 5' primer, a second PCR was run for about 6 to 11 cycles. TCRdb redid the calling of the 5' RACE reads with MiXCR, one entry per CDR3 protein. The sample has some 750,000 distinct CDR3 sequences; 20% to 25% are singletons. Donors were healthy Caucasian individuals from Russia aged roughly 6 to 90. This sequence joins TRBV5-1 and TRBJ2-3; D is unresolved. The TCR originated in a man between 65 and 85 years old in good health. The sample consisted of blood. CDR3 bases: TGCGCCAGCAACGTGCAGACACCTAGCACAGATACGCAGTATTTT. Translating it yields CASNVQTPSTDTQYF.